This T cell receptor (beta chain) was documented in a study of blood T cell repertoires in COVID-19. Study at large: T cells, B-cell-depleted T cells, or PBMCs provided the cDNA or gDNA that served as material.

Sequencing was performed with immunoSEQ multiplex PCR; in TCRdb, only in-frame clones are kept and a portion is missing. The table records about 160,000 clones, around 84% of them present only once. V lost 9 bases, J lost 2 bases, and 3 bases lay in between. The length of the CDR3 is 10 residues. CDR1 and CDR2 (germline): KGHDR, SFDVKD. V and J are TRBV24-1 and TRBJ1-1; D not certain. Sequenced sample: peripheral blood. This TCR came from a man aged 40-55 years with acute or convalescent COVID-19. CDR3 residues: CATHNTEAFF. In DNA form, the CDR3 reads TGTGCCACCCATAACACTGAAGCTTTCTTT.